This record concerns one T cell receptor beta chain sequence. TCRdb keeps only in-frame clones here, not all; method: immunoSEQ multiplex PCR. The sample lists some 72,000 clones, about 95% occurring once. These data originate in a study of cytomegalovirus exposure and HLA in healthy donors. The origin of this receptor is a man aged 18 to 29 in good health and CMV-seropositive. Sequenced material: PBMCs.

The CDR3 is CAISGASGTTQETQYF. In DNA, the CDR3 is TGTGCCATCAGTGGGGCCTCCGGGACTACACAAGAGACCCAGTACTTC. The V call is TRBV10-3, the J call TRBJ2-5; TRBD2 matches at 7 bases. The CDR3 spans 16 residues. The V and J ends lost 4 bases and 2 bases, in that order; junction bases with no gene match: 10. Per the germline V gene, CDR1 is ENHRY and CDR2 is SYGVKD.